This TCR beta chain was captured by sequencing in a study of shared clonotypes between healthy human individuals. Overall study: For every donor, three CD4 naive, three CD4 memory, two CD8 naive and one CD8 memory plates were used.

The table came from immunoSEQ multiplex PCR; TCRdb's copy has only in-frame clones and leaves some out. The repertoire has about 2.4 million clones, around nine tenths of them found once; the top ten carry roughly 0.14%. Germline CDR1 reads MNHNS; CDR2 reads SASEGT. V lost 4 bases and J lost 5; bases outside the gene matches: 8. The CDR3 sequence is 16 residues long. The CD4+ fraction was divided into a CD45RA+ naive subset and a CD45RA-negative memory subset. The receptor comes from a man between 18 and 29 years old in good health. The rearrangement uses TRBV6-1 and TRBJ1-6, with 7 bases identical to TRBD1. The specimen was naive CD4+ T cells sorted from blood. Subset described: CD45RA+ positively selected. This CDR3 is CASSATSGQHNSPLHF. CDR3 in DNA: TGTGCCAGCAGTGCAACGTCGGGACAGCATAATTCACCCCTCCACTTT.